One and the same sample provided the 31 T cell receptor beta chains below, sequenced in a study of blood T cell repertoires in COVID-19. This table comes from immunoSEQ multiplex PCR, and its TCRdb copy is limited to in-frame clones, with some not included. The table has about 330,000 clones, about 91% seen once. Material for sequencing was peripheral blood. These receptor sequences come from a man younger than 45 with COVID-19, enrolled during active disease.

The chain links TRBV6-4 to TRBJ2-3, with 9 bases aligning to TRBD2. The germline V gene has CDR1 MRHNA and CDR2 SNTAGT. Losses at the gene ends were 8 bases for V and 0 bases for J; bases not matched to a gene: 6. CDR3 length equals 15 residues. The CDR3: CASGRGGLSTDTQYF. CDR3 DNA sequence: TGTGCCAGCGGGCGGGGGGGCCTTAGCACAGATACGCAGTATTTT.

The chain combines TRBV6-6 with TRBJ1-1; D gene unclear. The CDR3 is made up of 15 amino acids. Germline CDR1 MNHNY, CDR2 SVGAGI (reference sequence). Trimming stripped 6 bases from V and 1 base from J, with 15 bases between. CDR3 nucleotide sequence: TGTGCCAGCAGCACCGCTTATGGGCAGAACACTGAAGCTTTCTTT. It is translated as CASSTAYGQNTEAFF.

The chain links TRBV5-4 to TRBJ2-7; the match to TRBD2 covers 11 bases. CDR1 and CDR2 (germline): SGHNT, YYREEE (reference sequence). The CDR3 has 16 amino acids. With V trimmed by 0 bases and J by 7 bases, 9 bases remained unmatched. The CDR3, as DNA: TGTGCCAGCAGCTTGGAGGGTAGCGGGAGGGCCGATGAGCAGTACTTC. It specifies CASSLEGSGRADEQYF. Complete variable domain (other parts from reference TRBV5-4 and TRBJ2-7): ETGVTQSPTHLIKTRGQQVTLRCSSQSGHNTVSWYQQALGQGPQFIFQYYREEENGRGNFPPRFSGLQFPNYSSELNVNALELDDSALYLCASSLEGSGRADEQYFGPGTRLTVT.

J is TRBJ2-7 and V is TRBV9; 9 bases map to TRBD2. CDR3 size: 17 residues. Per the germline V gene, CDR1 is SGDLS and CDR2 is YYNGEE. The trim removed 0 bases at V and 0 bases at J, leaving 7 bases unmatched. The CDR3: CASSVGLSGRFSYEQYF. CDR3 coding DNA: TGTGCCAGCAGCGTAGGGTTGAGCGGGAGGTTCTCCTACGAGCAGTACTTC.

The chain has TRBV4-2 and TRBJ2-2; tentatively, D is TRBD1 (5 bases). The ends were cut back, 2 bases at V and 1 base at J, with 20 bases in the middle. Germline CDR1 reads LGHNA; CDR2 reads YNFKEQ. The CDR3 extends over 19 amino acids. CDR3 sequence: CASSQIVTGRVGNTGELFF. The DNA for the CDR3 is TGTGCCAGCAGCCAAATCGTTACAGGACGGGTCGGGAACACCGGGGAGCTGTTTTTT.

About this clone: The sample holds other DNA sequences that translate to the same CDR3. The V call is TRBV2, the J call TRBJ1-2; 7 nucleotides align to TRBD1. CDR3 size: 14 residues. The ends lost 6 bases at V and 1 base at J; junction bases unmatched: 5. Germline lookup yields CDR1 SNHLY and CDR2 FYNNEI. CDR3 sequence reads: CASSRQGGNYGYTF. The CDR3 DNA follows: TGTGCCAGCAGCCGACAGGGAGGTAACTATGGCTACACCTTC.

The J gene is TRBJ2-3, the V gene TRBV24-1; 10 positions agree with TRBD1. CDR3 length equals 18 residues. The trim removed 3 bases at V and 1 base at J, leaving 9 bases unmatched. CDR1 KGHDR and CDR2 SFDVKD come from the germline V gene. The CDR3 region is CATSDAGDRGFRTDTQYF. The CDR3 DNA is TGTGCCACCAGTGATGCGGGGGACAGGGGATTTCGCACAGATACGCAGTATTTT.

The chain is built from TRBV4-2 and TRBJ2-2; D ambiguous. Trimming pared 1 base from V and 3 bases from J, leaving 6 bases between. Germline V gives CDR1 LGHNA, CDR2 YNFKEQ. The CDR3 runs to 14 residues. In DNA, the CDR3 is TGTGCCAGCAGCCAAGTACTGTACACCGGGGAGCTGTTTTTT. Translation: CASSQVLYTGELFF.

The DNA of the CDR3 is TGTGCCAGCAGGCGTGGGGACAGGGGGTTTACTGAAGCTTTCTTT. Protein product: CASRRGDRGFTEAFF. V and J are TRBV6-5 and TRBJ1-1, with TRBD1 matching over 11 bases. The CDR3 consists of 15 residues. Looked up from germline, CDR1 is MNHEY and CDR2 is SVGAGI. V lost 6 bases, J lost 5 bases, and 8 bases stayed unmatched.

The chain has TRBV27 and TRBJ1-1; D gene unclear. V lost 6 bases and J lost 7, with 12 bases in between. The CDR3 spans 12 residues. CDR1 is MNHEY and CDR2 is SMNVEV in the germline V gene (reference sequence). This chain's CDR3 is CASSDRGVEAFF. DNA of the CDR3: TGTGCCAGCAGCGACCGCGGAGTTGAAGCTTTCTTT.

The chain combines TRBV20-1 with TRBJ1-2; 7 bases map to TRBD1. Germline V gene data show CDR1 as DFQATT and CDR2 as SNEGSKA (reference sequence). The CDR3 is 12 residues long. V dropped 3 bases and J dropped 6; count of bases not matched to a gene: 4. The CDR3 here is CSASRRGDGYTF. The CDR3 nucleotides read TGCAGTGCTAGTCGCAGGGGGGATGGCTACACCTTC.

The chain has TRBV7-2 and TRBJ1-1; tentatively, D is TRBD1 (6 bases). The CDR3 is 14 amino acids. Looked up from germline, CDR1 is SGHTA and CDR2 is FQGNSA. V dropped 0 bases and J dropped 6 bases, with 11 bases sitting between them. CDR3 sequence reads: CASSLALQGAEAFF. The CDR3 bases are TGTGCCAGCAGCTTAGCGTTACAGGGCGCTGAAGCTTTCTTT.

The rearrangement uses TRBV6-5 and TRBJ2-7, with D tentatively TRBD2 (6 bases). This CDR3 has 15 amino acids. Germline CDR1 and CDR2: MNHEY and SVGAGI. V lost 5 bases to trimming and J lost 2 bases, with 16 bases between them. For the CDR3, the DNA is TGTGCCAGCAGTAACCACGGGACTCTAACCTACGAGCAGTACTTC. It codes for CASSNHGTLTYEQYF.

In this sample, this clone turned up once. A much larger clone lies one base from this, so it may be a read error. The gene calls are TRBV6-6 and TRBJ1-2; TRBD1 matches 8 bases. Germline values: CDR1 MNHNY, CDR2 SVGAGI (reference sequence). V was clipped by 0 bases and J by 4 bases; unmatched bases: 4. This CDR3 region has 15 residues. The CDR3 DNA sequence: TGTGCCAGCAGTTACTCAGGACAGGGAGGCTATGGCTACACCTTC. As protein: CASSYSGQGGYGYTF.

The chain joins TRBV2 to TRBJ2-1; perhaps TRBD2 as D (6 bases). This CDR3 is built from 17 residues. V was clipped by 1 base and J by 6 bases, with 19 bases between them. CDR1 and CDR2 (germline): SNHLY, FYNNEI. Here the CDR3 reads CASSEGSLREAGNEQFF. CDR3 sequence (DNA): TGTGCCAGCAGTGAAGGGTCGCTGAGGGAGGCCGGCAATGAGCAGTTCTTC.

This sequence joins TRBV7-2 and TRBJ2-5; 8 positions match TRBD2. The CDR3 covers 15 residues. V gave up 5 bases and J gave up 9 bases; unmatched junction bases: 14. Germline lookup yields CDR1 SGHTA and CDR2 FQGNSA. CDR3 protein: CASSPGRSRGGAQYF. CDR3 in DNA: TGTGCCAGCAGCCCTGGACGCTCCCGGGGGGGGGCCCAGTACTTC.

The genes are TRBV5-1 and TRBJ2-3, with TRBD1 as a possible D gene (5 bases). Trimming took 3 bases from V and 5 from J, leaving 13 bases between them. The CDR3 is 14 amino acids. Germline-derived CDR1 and CDR2 are SGHRS and YFSETQ. The CDR3, as DNA: TGCGCCAGCAGCTCCCAGGTAGGGGAAGATACGCAGTATTTT. Amino acids: CASSSQVGEDTQYF.

This clone was recorded a few times. The V gene is TRBV2, the J gene TRBJ1-6; a weak D match, TRBD1 (6 bases). Trimming pared 7 bases from V and 5 bases from J, leaving 9 bases between. Germline CDR1 reads SNHLY; CDR2 reads FYNNEI. CDR3 length: 13 residues. CDR3 sequence: CASNRVDNSPLHF. The CDR3 bases are TGTGCCAGCAACAGGGTCGATAATTCACCCCTCCACTTT.

The chain uses TRBV5-4 and TRBJ1-5; D unresolved. Germline CDR1 is SGHNT and CDR2 is YYREEE (reference sequence). The CDR3 loop spans 14 amino acids. V gave up 4 bases and J gave up 5 bases, with 13 bases separating them. As DNA, the CDR3 is TGTGCCAGCAGCCCCGGACCCGGGGATCAGCCCCAGCATTTT. It translates to CASSPGPGDQPQHF.

About this clone: The sample holds other DNA sequences that translate to the same CDR3. The chain links TRBV27 to TRBJ1-1, with TRBD1 as a possible D gene (5 bases). Germline values: CDR1 MNHEY, CDR2 SMNVEV (reference sequence). The CDR3 consists of 15 residues. Trimming pared 3 bases from V and 2 bases from J, leaving 13 bases between. The CDR3 DNA reads TGTGCCAGCAGTTTTAAGAGGAGGGGCAACACTGAAGCTTTCTTT. This gives the protein CASSFKRRGNTEAFF.

V usage is TRBV5-5 and J usage is TRBJ1-1, with D possibly being TRBD1 (6 bases). Deletions cut 0 bases from V and 4 bases from J, with 7 bases between. Germline values: CDR1 SGHKS, CDR2 YYEKEE (reference sequence). The CDR3 spans 13 residues. CDR3: CASSLEQGTEAFF. In DNA, the CDR3 is TGTGCCAGCAGCTTGGAACAGGGCACTGAAGCTTTCTTT.

The chain links TRBV6-2 or TRBV6-3 to TRBJ1-5; a possible D gene is TRBD1 (5 bases). CDR3 size: 16 residues. V gave up 2 bases and J gave up 2 bases, with 13 bases separating them. In germline, CDR1 is MNHEY, CDR2 SVGEGT. The CDR3 loop is CASSYEAGNGNQPQHF. The CDR3 DNA sequence: TGTGCCAGCAGTTACGAGGCAGGGAATGGCAATCAGCCCCAGCATTTT.

This clone occurred once. V is TRBV29-1 and J is TRBJ2-5, with TRBD1 matching 10 bases. The CDR3 runs 15 residues. V dropped 8 bases and J dropped 5; count of bases not matched to a gene: 14. CDR1 SQVTM and CDR2 ANQGSEA come from the germline V gene. The CDR3 region has the DNA TGCAGCCTCACTCCGGGACAGGGGAGTCGGGAGACCCAGTACTTC. Protein: CSLTPGQGSRETQYF. Full variable domain (missing parts from reference TRBV29-1 and TRBJ2-5): SAVISQKPSRDICQRGTSLTIQCQVDSQVTMMFWYRQQPGQSLTLIATANQGSEATYESGFVIDKFPISRPNLTFSTLTVSNMSPEDSSIYLCSLTPGQGSRETQYFGPGTRLLVL.

The chain links TRBV6-2 or TRBV6-3 to TRBJ2-3; 7 bases agree with TRBD1. CDR3 size: 15 residues. Germline V gives CDR1 MNHEY, CDR2 SVGEGT. V lost 5 bases, J lost 2 bases, and 7 bases stayed unmatched. The CDR3 sequence is CASSIPGQPTDTQYF. The CDR3 DNA reads as TGTGCCAGCAGTATACCGGGACAGCCCACAGATACGCAGTATTTT.

The chain joins TRBV28 to TRBJ2-7; 9 nucleotides agree with TRBD2. With 4 bases clipped from V and 4 bases from J, the junction kept 5 bases outside the gene matches. CDR1 is MDHEN and CDR2 is SYDVKM in the germline V gene. CDR3 length equals 14 residues. The chain's CDR3 is CASSSASGRYEQYF. For the CDR3, the DNA is TGTGCCAGCAGTTCGGCAAGCGGGAGGTACGAGCAGTACTTC.

The chain employs TRBV11-1 and TRBJ1-5, with 9 bases lining up with TRBD1. This CDR3 spans 13 amino acids. V lost 4 bases to trimming and J lost 7 bases; unmatched junction nucleotides: 2. Germline V lookup: CDR1 SGHAT, CDR2 FQDESV (reference sequence). The CDR3 bases are TGTGCCAGCAGCTCTGACAGGGGGCAGCCCCAGCATTTT. Residues: CASSSDRGQPQHF.

The chain joins TRBV10-3 to TRBJ2-2; TRBD2 aligns across 8 bases. Germline V CDR1 and CDR2: ENHRY, SYGVKD. CDR3 length: 16 residues. The trim removed 9 bases at V and 3 bases at J, leaving 12 bases unmatched. CDR3: CAIQRWLAGDTGELFF. CDR3 nucleotides: TGTGCCATACAGAGGTGGCTAGCGGGTGACACCGGGGAGCTGTTTTTT.

The J gene is TRBJ2-7, the V gene TRBV27, with D maybe TRBD2 (7 bases). CDR1 is MNHEY, CDR2 SMNVEV, per germline (reference sequence). The CDR3 length is 13 residues. V shed 6 bases and J shed 2 bases, with 11 bases lying between them. The DNA of the CDR3 is TGTGCCAGCAGCCCGGGGGGCCCCTACGAGCAGTACTTC. Protein: CASSPGGPYEQYF.

The chain employs TRBV19 and TRBJ1-1; a possible D gene is TRBD1 (6 bases). The V end was cut by 11 bases, the J end by 5 bases, with 18 bases between. Looked up from germline, CDR1 is LNHDA and CDR2 is SQIVND (reference sequence). This CDR3 comprises 13 residues. The CDR3 DNA follows: TGTGCCGGCTCGAAACGGGACACTACTGAAGCTTTCTTT. Translated: CAGSKRDTTEAFF.

This clone was found many times. The rearrangement uses TRBV5-1 and TRBJ1-1, with a weak D call TRBD1 (6 bases). V shed 2 bases and J shed 6 bases, with 17 bases lying between them. CDR3 length: 15 amino acids. Germline V gives CDR1 SGHRS, CDR2 YFSETQ. CDR3 nucleotides: TGCGCCAGCAGCTTCGGGGGGCGAGGTAGCGCTGAAGCTTTCTTT. Its protein is CASSFGGRGSAEAFF.

The rearrangement joins TRBV11-2 to TRBJ2-6; D is perhaps TRBD1 (6 bases). The CDR3 totals 16 residues. Looked up from germline, CDR1 is SGHAT and CDR2 is FQNNGV. V gave up 5 bases and J gave up 0 bases, with 11 bases separating them. CDR3 sequence: CASSPRGHSGANVLTF. CDR3 nucleotide sequence: TGTGCCAGCAGCCCCAGGGGTCACTCTGGGGCCAACGTCCTGACTTTC.